Listed below are T cell receptor beta chains from one sample, sequenced in a study of CD8 T cells in cerebrospinal fluid in Alzheimer's disease. Reprocessing the 10x single-cell sequencing reads, TCRdb reports a single entry for every CDR3 protein and omits DNA. The sample table sets out over 1,000 distinct CDR3 sequences. Input material: cerebrospinal fluid. The receptors were sampled from a human donor with Parkinson's disease. Both conserved end residues are part of each CDR3. Clone size appears in some rows only: once, few, many, or a class for an expanded clone.

v_gene,abundance,j_gene,CDR3aa
TRBV5-1,medium-sized,TRBJ1-4,CASSLGDSNEKLFF
TRBV7-8,.,TRBJ1-5,CASSPLRGGQPQHF
TRBV20-1,medium-sized,TRBJ2-7,CSGLPTGGLRVRSSYEQYF
TRBV3-1,.,TRBJ2-3,CASSQRSSGGAVDTQYF
TRBV7-2,medium-sized,TRBJ2-5,CASSLAPLAGGQTQYF
TRBV6-5,medium-sized,TRBJ2-6,CASSYRRGAGANVLTF
TRBV6-1,large,TRBJ1-2,CASSEGLQLEGVYGYTF
TRBV4-1,medium-sized,TRBJ2-4,CASSQLGQGAKNIQYF
TRBV2,medium-sized,TRBJ2-5,CASSYQQGGETQYF
TRBV23-1,.,TRBJ2-1,CASRYWLRLDEQFF
TRBV5-6,medium-sized,TRBJ2-7,CASSLYTTAGRNEQYF
TRBV7-8,large,TRBJ2-3,CASSLAGVSSTDTQYF
TRBV11-2,medium-sized,TRBJ2-7,CASSYIIYEQYF
TRBV10-3,large,TRBJ2-2,CAISDRQARGTGELFF
TRBV6-5,medium-sized,TRBJ1-1,CASSYSGGSYMNTEAFF
TRBV9,.,TRBJ2-3,CASSVDPIGTDTQYF
TRBV27,medium-sized,TRBJ1-5,CASSLIGNGQPQHF
TRBV19,.,TRBJ1-4,CASRIRGIASEKLFF
TRBV24-1,.,TRBJ2-1,CATSLRWDEQFF
TRBV12-3/TRBV12-4,medium-sized,TRBJ1-2,CASSPLGTKLSYGYTF
TRBV6-2/TRBV6-3,medium-sized,TRBJ2-3,CASTPFPMTQYF
TRBV7-9,medium-sized,TRBJ2-7,CASSPSYEQYF
TRBV7-3,medium-sized,TRBJ2-1,CASSIMDSSYNEQFF
TRBV11-2,medium-sized,TRBJ2-5,CASSLVGTRGETQYF
TRBV7-3,medium-sized,TRBJ2-1,CASSLTRHNEQFF
TRBV18,medium-sized,TRBJ1-1,CASSPLQGVDTEAFF
TRBV12-3/TRBV12-4,medium-sized,TRBJ1-2,CASTGTGSNYGYTF
TRBV19,medium-sized,TRBJ2-1,CASSIVGRGLGNEQFF
TRBV7-2,medium-sized,TRBJ2-5,CASTDIWGRGQETQYF
TRBV28,.,TRBJ2-2,CASTVGRAGTGELFF
TRBV6-4,medium-sized,TRBJ2-1,CASSDSRAHEQFF
TRBV6-5,large,TRBJ2-7,CASRRDNTYEQYF
TRBV9,medium-sized,TRBJ2-3,CASSSGVVSTDTQYF
TRBV12-3/TRBV12-4,medium-sized,TRBJ2-2,CASSSFPGSGTGELFF
TRBV20-1,medium-sized,TRBJ2-3,CSAKGGGLDTQYF
TRBV27,medium-sized,TRBJ1-6,CASSEGSYNSPLHF
TRBV20-1,.,TRBJ1-2,CSAGGTGSNYGYTF
TRBV19,.,TRBJ2-4,CASSIDRGRTSRLNIQYF
TRBV7-9,medium-sized,TRBJ1-5,CASSFSRQINQPQHF
TRBV7-9,hyperexpanded,TRBJ2-7,CASSLAIRVGGDTLGYEQYF
TRBV2,.,TRBJ2-2,CASSAGLAGTGELFF
TRBV7-9,medium-sized,TRBJ2-5,CASSPSRETQYF
TRBV4-2,.,TRBJ1-4,CASSQEGGWEEKLFF
TRBV11-2,medium-sized,TRBJ2-1,CASSHIVGEQFF
TRBV7-6,large,TRBJ2-1,CASSLSSYNEQFF